This T cell receptor beta chain was identified in a study of T-cell memory formation after mild COVID-19. Background on the study: For the most part, TCR clusters were specific to one donor. Study conclusions and caveats: The appearance of some responding clones in pre-infection memory suggested that cross-reactive memory joined. Shrinking CD4+ clones were chiefly CM and EM; CD8+ ones were chiefly EMRA.

As regards this clonotype: Its antigen remains unidentified.

There are 14 residues in the CDR3. Germline V gives CDR1 SGHRS, CDR2 YFSETQ. J lost 5 bases, V lost 6 bases, and 5 bases had no gene match. 5'RACE, which relied on constant-segment primers, yielded TCR alpha and TCR beta cDNA libraries carrying sample barcodes and UMIs. Each CDR3 protein gets one entry after TCRdb re-called the 5' RACE reads with MiXCR. The sample holds around 310,000 distinct CDR3 sequences, 20% to 25% seen once. The J gene is TRBJ2-2, the V gene TRBV5-1; TRBD1 aligns across 9 bases. This clonotype was obtained from a man aged 18 to 29 who had mild COVID-19 (a few samples of this study predate the infection). Cell type and time point are not known. The sequencing input was PBMCs or a T cell subset sorted from them (not recorded which). The CDR3 here is CASTRTGDTGELFF. The CDR3 nucleotides are TGCGCCAGCACCAGGACAGGGGATACCGGGGAGCTGTTTTTT.